The T cell receptor (beta chain) described here comes from a study of OX40 agonist ivuxolimab in advanced cancers. Whole-study context: Six ivuxolimab dose levels, 0.01 to 10 mg/kg, were given intravenously every 2 weeks. Males comprised over 80% of the group, whose mean age was roughly 60 years (range about 20 to 90).

Per the germline V gene, CDR1 is SGHTA and CDR2 is FQGTGA. The CDR3 sequence is 15 residues long. V lost 0 bases, J lost 5 bases, and 11 bases lay in between. Generated by immunoSEQ multiplex PCR, the TCRdb table keeps only in-frame clones and is missing some. The sample has about 80,000 clones, about four fifths seen once. The TCR originated in an adult with an advanced solid tumor such as melanoma, head and neck, liver or kidney cancer. The J gene is TRBJ2-1, the V gene TRBV7-3; TRBD2 is a possible D gene (6 bases). Sequenced here: CD4+ or CD8+ T cells sorted from blood, sampled in a trial of the OX40 agonist ivuxolimab. This chain's CDR3 is CASSLTREPHNEQFF. In DNA, the CDR3 is TGTGCCAGCAGCTTAACCCGGGAGCCCCACAATGAGCAGTTCTTC.